There are a few counts of the clone carrying this T cell receptor (beta chain). The data stem from a study of blood T cell repertoires in COVID-19. In the study overall: The United States, Italy and Spain provided the acute and convalescent COVID-19 samples. Sources were T cells, B-cell-depleted T cells, or PBMCs; the material itself was cDNA or gDNA.

Germline loops: CDR1 MDHEN, CDR2 SYDVKM. The CDR3 contains 14 residues. The V gene end was trimmed by 2 bases and the J gene end by 7 bases; junction bases not matched to a gene: 5. Original handling: Scientists estimated how many nucleated cells there were by amplifying reference gene primers. Assay used: immunoSEQ multiplex PCR; TCRdb lists only in-frame clones, some missing. The V and J calls and clone size are taken from that table; D and trimming were inferred from the DNA. In the table there are roughly 110,000 clones, approximately 88% of which are singletons. The source is a man in his fifties with active or convalescent COVID-19. The sample taken for sequencing was peripheral blood. The chain joins TRBV28 to TRBJ1-5; 7 bases agree with TRBD1. This CDR3 is CASSLQGDLQPQHF. CDR3 DNA sequence: TGTGCCAGCAGTTTACAGGGGGATTTACAGCCCCAGCATTTT.